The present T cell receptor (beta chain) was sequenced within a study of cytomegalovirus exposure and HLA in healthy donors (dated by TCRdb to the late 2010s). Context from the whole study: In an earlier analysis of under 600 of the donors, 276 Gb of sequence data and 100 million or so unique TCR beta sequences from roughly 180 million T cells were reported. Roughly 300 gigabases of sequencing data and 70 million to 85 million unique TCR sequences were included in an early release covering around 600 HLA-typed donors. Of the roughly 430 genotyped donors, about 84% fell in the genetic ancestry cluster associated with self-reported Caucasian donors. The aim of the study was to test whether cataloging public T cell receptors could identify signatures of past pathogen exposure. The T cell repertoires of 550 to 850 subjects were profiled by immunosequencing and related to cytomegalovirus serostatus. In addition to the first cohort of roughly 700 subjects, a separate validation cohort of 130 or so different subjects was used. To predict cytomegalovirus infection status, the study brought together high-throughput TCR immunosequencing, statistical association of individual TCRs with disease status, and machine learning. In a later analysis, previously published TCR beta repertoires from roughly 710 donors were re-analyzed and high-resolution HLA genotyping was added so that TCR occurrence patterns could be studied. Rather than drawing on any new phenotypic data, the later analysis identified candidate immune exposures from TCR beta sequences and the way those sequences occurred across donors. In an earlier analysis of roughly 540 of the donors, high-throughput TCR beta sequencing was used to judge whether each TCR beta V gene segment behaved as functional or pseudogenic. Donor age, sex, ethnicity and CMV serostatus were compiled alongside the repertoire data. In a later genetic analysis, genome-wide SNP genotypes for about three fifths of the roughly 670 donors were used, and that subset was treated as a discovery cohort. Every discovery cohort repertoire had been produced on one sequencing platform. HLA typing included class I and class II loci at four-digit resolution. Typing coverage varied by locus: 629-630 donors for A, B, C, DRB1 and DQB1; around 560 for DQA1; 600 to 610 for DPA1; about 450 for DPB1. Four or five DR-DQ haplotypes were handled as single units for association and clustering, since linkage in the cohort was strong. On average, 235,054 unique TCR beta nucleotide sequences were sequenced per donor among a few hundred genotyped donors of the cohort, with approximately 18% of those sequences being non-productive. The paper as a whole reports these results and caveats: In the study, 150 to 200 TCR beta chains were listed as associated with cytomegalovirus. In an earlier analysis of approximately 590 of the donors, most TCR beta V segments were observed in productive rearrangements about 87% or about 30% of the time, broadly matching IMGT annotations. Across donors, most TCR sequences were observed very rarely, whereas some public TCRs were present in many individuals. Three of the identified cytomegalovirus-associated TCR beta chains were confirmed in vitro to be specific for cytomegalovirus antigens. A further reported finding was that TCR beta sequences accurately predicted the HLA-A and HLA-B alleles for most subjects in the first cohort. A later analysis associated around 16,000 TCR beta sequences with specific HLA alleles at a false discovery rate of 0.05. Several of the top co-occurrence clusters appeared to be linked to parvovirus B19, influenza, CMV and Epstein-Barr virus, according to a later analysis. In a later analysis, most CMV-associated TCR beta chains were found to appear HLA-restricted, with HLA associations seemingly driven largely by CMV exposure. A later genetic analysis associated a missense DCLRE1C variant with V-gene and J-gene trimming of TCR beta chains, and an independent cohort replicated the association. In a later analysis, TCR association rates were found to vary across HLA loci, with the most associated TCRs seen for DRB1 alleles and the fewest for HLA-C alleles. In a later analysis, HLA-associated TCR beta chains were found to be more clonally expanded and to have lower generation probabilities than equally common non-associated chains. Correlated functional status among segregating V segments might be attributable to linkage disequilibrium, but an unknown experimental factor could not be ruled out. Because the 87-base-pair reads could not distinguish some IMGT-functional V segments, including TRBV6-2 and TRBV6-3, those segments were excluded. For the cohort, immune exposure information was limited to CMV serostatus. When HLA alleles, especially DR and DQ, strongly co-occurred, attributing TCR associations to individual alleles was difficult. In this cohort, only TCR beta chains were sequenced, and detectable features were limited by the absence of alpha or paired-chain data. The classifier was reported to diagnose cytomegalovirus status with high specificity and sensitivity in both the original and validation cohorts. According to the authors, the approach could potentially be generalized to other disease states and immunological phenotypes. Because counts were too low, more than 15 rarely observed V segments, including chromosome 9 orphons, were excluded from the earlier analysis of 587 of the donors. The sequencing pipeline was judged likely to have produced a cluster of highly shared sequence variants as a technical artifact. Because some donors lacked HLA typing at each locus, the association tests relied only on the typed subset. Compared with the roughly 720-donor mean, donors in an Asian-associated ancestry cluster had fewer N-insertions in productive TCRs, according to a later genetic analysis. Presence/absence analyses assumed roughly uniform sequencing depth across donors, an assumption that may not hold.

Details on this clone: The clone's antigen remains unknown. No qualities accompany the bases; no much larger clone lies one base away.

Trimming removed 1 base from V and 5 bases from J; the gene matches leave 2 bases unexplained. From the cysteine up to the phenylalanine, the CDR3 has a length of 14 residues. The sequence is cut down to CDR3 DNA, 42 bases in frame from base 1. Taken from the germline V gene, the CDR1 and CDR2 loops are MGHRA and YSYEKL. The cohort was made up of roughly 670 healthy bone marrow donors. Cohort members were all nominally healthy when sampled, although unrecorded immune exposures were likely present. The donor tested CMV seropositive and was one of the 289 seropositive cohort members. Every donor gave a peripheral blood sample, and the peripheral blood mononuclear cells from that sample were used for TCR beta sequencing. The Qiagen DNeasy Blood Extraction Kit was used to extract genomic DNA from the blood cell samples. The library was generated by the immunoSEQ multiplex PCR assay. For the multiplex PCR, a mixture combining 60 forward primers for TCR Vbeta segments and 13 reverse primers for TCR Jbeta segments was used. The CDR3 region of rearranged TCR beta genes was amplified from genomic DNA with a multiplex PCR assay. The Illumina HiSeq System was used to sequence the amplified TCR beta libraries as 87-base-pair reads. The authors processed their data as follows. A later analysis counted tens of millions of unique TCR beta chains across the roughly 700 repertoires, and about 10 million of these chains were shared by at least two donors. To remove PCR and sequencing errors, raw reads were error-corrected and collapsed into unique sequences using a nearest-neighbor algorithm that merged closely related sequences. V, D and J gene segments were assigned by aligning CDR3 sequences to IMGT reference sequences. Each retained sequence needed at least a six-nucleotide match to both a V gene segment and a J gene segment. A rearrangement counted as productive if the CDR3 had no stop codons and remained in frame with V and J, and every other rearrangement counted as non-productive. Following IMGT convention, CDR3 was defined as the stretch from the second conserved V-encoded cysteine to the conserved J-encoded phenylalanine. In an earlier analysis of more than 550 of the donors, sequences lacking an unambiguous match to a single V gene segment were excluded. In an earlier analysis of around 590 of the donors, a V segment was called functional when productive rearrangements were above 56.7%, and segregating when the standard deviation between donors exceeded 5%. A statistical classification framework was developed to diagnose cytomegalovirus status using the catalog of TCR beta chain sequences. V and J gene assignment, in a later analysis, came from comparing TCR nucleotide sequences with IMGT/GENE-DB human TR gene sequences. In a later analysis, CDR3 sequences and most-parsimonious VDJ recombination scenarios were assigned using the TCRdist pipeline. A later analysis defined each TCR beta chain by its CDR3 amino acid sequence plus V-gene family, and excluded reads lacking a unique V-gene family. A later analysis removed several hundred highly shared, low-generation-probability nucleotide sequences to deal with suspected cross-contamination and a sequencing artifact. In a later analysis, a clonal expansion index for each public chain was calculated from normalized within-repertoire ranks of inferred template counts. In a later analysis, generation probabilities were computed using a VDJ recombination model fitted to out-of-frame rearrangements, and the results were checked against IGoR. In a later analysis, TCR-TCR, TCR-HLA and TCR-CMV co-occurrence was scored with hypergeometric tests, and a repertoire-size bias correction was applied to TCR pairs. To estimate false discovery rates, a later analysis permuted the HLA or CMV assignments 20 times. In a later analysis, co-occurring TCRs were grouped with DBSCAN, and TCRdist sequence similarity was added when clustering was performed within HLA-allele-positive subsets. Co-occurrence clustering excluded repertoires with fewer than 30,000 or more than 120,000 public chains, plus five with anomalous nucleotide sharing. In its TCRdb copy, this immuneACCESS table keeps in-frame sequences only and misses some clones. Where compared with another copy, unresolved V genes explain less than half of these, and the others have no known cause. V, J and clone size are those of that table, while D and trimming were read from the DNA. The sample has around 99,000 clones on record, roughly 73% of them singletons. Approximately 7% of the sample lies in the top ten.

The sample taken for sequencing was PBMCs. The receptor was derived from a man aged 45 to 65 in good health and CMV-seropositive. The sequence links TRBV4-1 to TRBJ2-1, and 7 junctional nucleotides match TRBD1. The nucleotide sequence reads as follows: TGCGCCAGCAGCCAAGGACAGGGAAACAATGAGCAGTTCTTC. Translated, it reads CASSQGQGNNEQFF.